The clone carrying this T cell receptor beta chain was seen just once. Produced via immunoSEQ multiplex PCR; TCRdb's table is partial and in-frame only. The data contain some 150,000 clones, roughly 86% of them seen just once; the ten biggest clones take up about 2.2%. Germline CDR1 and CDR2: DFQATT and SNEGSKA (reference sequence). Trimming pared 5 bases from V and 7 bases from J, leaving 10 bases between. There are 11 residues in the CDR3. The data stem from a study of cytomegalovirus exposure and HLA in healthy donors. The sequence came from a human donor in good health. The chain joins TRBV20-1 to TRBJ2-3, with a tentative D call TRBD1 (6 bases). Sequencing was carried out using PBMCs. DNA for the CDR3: TGCAGTGCTCCACAGGGATATACGCAGTATTTT. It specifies CSAPQGYTQYF.